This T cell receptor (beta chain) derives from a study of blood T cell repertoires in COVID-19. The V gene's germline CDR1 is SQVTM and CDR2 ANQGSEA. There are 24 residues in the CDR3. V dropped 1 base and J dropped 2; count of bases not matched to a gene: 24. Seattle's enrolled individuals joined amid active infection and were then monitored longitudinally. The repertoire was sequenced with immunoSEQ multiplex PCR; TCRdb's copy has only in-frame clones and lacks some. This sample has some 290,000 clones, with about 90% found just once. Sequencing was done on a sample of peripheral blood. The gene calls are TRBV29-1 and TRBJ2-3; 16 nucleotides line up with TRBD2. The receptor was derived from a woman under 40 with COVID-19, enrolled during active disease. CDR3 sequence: CSVEGRSLNTGTSGGAGYTDTQYF. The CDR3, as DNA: TGCAGCGTTGAAGGACGCTCCTTAAATACCGGGACTAGCGGGGGGGCAGGGTACACAGATACGCAGTATTTT.